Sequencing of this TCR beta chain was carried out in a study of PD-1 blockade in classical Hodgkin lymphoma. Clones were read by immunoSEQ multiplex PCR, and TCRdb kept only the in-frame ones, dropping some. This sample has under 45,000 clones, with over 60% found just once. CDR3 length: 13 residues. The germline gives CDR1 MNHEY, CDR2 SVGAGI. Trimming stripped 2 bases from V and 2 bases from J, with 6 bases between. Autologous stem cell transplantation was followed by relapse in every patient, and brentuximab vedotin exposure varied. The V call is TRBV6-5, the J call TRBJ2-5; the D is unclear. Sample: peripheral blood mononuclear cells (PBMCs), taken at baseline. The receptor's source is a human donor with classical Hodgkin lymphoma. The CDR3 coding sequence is TGTGCCAGCAGTTACGTGGGGCAAGAGACCCAGTACTTC. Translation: CASSYVGQETQYF.